This TCR beta chain was obtained from a study of T cell responses to AZD1222 COVID-19 vaccine. Turning to this clone: Its antigen is still unknown.

Findings of the study overall: There were vaccine-associated CD4 TCRs across spike, dominant at 160-218 and 743-854. Nearly half of unique spike-specific TCRs reportedly avoided B.1.351 and B.1.1.7 mutated regions. Clonal diversity was possibly underestimated, and the donors were mostly white British, with more females.

Repertoires were generated with immunoSEQ multiplex PCR, while TCRdb's copy carries only in-frame clones and drops some. The sample has roughly 140,000 clones; more than 85% are singletons. Pooled samples include second doses given at about 4 or 12 weeks. The V end lost 5 bases, the J end lost 0 bases, and 17 bases lay between the germline ends. Germline loops: CDR1 SNHLY, CDR2 FYNNEI. The CDR3 spans 17 residues. The J gene is TRBJ1-3, the V gene TRBV2, with D possibly TRBD1 on 6 matching bases. The sample in question was peripheral blood, obtained 28 days after the second AZD1222 dose. The source is an adult who received the AZD1222 COVID-19 vaccine. CDR3: CASSPPLDSLSGNTIYF. The CDR3 DNA is TGTGCCAGCAGTCCACCGTTGGACAGTCTCTCTGGAAACACCATATATTTT. Using reference TRBV2 and TRBJ1-3 for the parts outside the CDR3, the full variable domain is EPEVTQTPSHQVTQMGQEVILRCVPISNHLYFYWYRQILGQKVEFLVSFYNNEISEKSEIFDDQFSVERPDGSNFTLKIRSTKLEDSAMYFCASSPPLDSLSGNTIYFGEGSWLTVV.